A selection of T cell receptor beta chains follows, all from one sample in a study of sequential checkpoint blockade in melanoma. Libraries were prepared by immunoSEQ multiplex PCR; TCRdb keeps only in-frame clonotypes and omits some of them. The data contain about 5,700 clones, roughly 50% of them singletons. Sequencing was performed on CD8+ T cells sorted from blood (inferred from file names), taken from a patient given nivolumab and ipilimumab in sequence. These receptors originate from a human donor with melanoma. CDR3s include the opening cysteine and the closing phenylalanine or tryptophan. Fields, in order: CDR3 length, V gene, clone size, J gene, D gene, CDR3 protein, CDR3 DNA. A D gene is named only where the DNA matches it firmly. Clone size appears in some rows only: once, few, many, or a class for an expanded clone.

length: 14; V: TRBV9; size: once; J: TRBJ2-3; D: TRBD2; CDR3: CASSAGLAADTQYF; DNA: TGTGCCAGCAGCGCAGGACTAGCCGCAGATACGCAGTATTTT
length: 15; V: TRBV5-1; size: .; J: TRBJ2-7; D: TRBD1; CDR3: CASSSYSGTGYEQYF; DNA: TGCGCCAGCAGCTCCTACTCCGGGACAGGGTACGAGCAGTACTTC
length: 15; V: TRBV7-8; size: few; J: TRBJ2-7; D: .; CDR3: CASSLVQGPSYEQYF; DNA: TGTGCCAGCAGCTTAGTACAGGGCCCCTCCTACGAGCAGTACTTC
length: 13; V: TRBV6-9; size: few; J: TRBJ1-2; D: .; CDR3: CASDHGRDYGYTF; DNA: TGTGCCAGCGACCACGGGAGGGACTATGGCTACACCTTC
length: 17; V: TRBV11-2; size: .; J: TRBJ2-7; D: TRBD2; CDR3: CASSSRTSGRTGWEQYF; DNA: TGTGCCAGCAGCTCCAGGACTAGCGGGAGAACGGGTTGGGAGCAGTACTTC
length: 16; V: TRBV13; size: few; J: TRBJ1-6; D: TRBD1; CDR3: CASSRTGDPYNSPLHF; DNA: TGTGCCAGCAGCCGAACAGGGGACCCCTATAATTCACCCCTCCACTTT
length: 14; V: TRBV7-2; size: few; J: TRBJ1-6; D: .; CDR3: CASSLGGHNSPLHF; DNA: TGTGCCAGCAGCTTAGGGGGACACAATTCACCCCTCCACTTT
length: 14; V: TRBV27; size: .; J: TRBJ2-3; D: TRBD2; CDR3: CASSLSNAGGVQYF; DNA: TGTGCCAGCAGTTTATCGAACGCGGGAGGGGTGCAGTATTTT
length: 14; V: TRBV9; size: .; J: TRBJ1-2; D: TRBD1; CDR3: CASSGIGQGSGYTF; DNA: TGTGCCAGCAGTGGTATTGGACAGGGTAGTGGCTACACCTTC
length: 14; V: TRBV30; size: .; J: TRBJ2-7; D: .; CDR3: CAWSPLGSSYEQYF; DNA: TGTGCCTGGAGTCCCCTCGGGAGCTCCTACGAGCAGTACTTC
length: 12; V: TRBV19; size: few; J: TRBJ1-2; D: .; CDR3: CACSTGSYGYTF; DNA: TGTGCCTGCTCGACGGGATCCTATGGCTACACCTTC
length: 14; V: TRBV5-1; size: .; J: TRBJ2-7; D: .; CDR3: CASSLPSDTYEQYF; DNA: TGCGCCAGCAGCTTGCCTAGCGATACCTACGAGCAGTACTTC
length: 14; V: TRBV6-6; size: .; J: TRBJ1-4; D: .; CDR3: CASSYTGRDEKLFF; DNA: TGTGCCAGCAGTTACACGGGGAGGGATGAAAAACTGTTTTTT
length: 16; V: TRBV2; size: few; J: TRBJ1-4; D: .; CDR3: CASIFRYLGANEKLFF; DNA: TGTGCCAGCATTTTTCGGTATCTCGGGGCTAATGAAAAACTGTTTTTT
length: 10; V: TRBV7-9; size: .; J: TRBJ2-1; D: .; CDR3: CASPTHEQFF; DNA: TGTGCCAGCCCGACTCATGAGCAGTTCTTC
length: 16; V: TRBV11-2; size: large; J: TRBJ2-5; D: .; CDR3: CASSLESELGQETQYF; DNA: TGTGCCAGCAGCTTAGAATCGGAGCTGGGCCAAGAGACCCAGTACTTC
length: 14; V: TRBV27; size: .; J: TRBJ2-1; D: .; CDR3: CASSFGGVGNEQFF; DNA: TGTGCCAGCAGTTTCGGAGGGGTAGGCAATGAGCAGTTCTTC
length: 11; V: TRBV25-1; size: .; J: TRBJ2-2; D: .; CDR3: CAAGGIGELFF; DNA: TGTGCCGCAGGGGGGATCGGGGAGCTGTTTTTT
length: 16; V: TRBV15; size: .; J: TRBJ1-6; D: TRBD1; CDR3: CATSRDHDRADPPLHF; DNA: TGTGCCACCAGCAGAGACCATGACAGGGCGGACCCACCCCTCCACTTT
length: 15; V: TRBV28; size: .; J: TRBJ2-7; D: TRBD1; CDR3: CASSLVGQGTREQYF; DNA: TGTGCCAGCAGTCTAGTGGGACAGGGTACGCGGGAGCAGTACTTC
length: 13; V: TRBV11-1; size: .; J: TRBJ2-1; D: .; CDR3: CASSLRRVNEQFF; DNA: TGTGCCAGCAGCTTAAGGAGGGTCAATGAGCAGTTCTTC
length: 13; V: TRBV6-1; size: once; J: TRBJ2-1; D: .; CDR3: CASNPVSYNEQFF; DNA: TGTGCCAGCAATCCGGTTTCCTACAATGAGCAGTTCTTC
length: 17; V: TRBV4-2; size: .; J: TRBJ1-1; D: .; CDR3: CASSQVGGVVMNTEAFF; DNA: TGTGCCAGCAGCCAAGTAGGGGGGGTAGTCATGAACACTGAAGCTTTCTTT
length: 14; V: TRBV27; size: .; J: TRBJ2-7; D: TRBD1; CDR3: CASSCGTGPYEQYF; DNA: TGTGCCAGCAGTTGCGGGACAGGGCCCTACGAGCAGTACTTC